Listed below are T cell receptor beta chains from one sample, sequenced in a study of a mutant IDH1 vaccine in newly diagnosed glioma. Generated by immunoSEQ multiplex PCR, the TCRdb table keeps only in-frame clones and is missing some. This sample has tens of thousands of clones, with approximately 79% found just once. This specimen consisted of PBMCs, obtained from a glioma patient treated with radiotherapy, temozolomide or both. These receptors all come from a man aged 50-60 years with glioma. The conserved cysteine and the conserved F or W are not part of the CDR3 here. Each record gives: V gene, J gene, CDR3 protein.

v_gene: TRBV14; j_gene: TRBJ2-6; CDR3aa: ASSQRTLGANVLT
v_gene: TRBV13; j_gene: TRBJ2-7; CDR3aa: ASSPRTRVYEQY
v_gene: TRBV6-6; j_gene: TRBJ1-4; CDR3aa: ASGQSEKLF
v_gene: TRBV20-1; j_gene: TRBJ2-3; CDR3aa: SAMDSDTQY
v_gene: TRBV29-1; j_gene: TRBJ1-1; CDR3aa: SVEDGQYTEAF
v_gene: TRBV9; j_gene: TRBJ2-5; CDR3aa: ASSVGAGSQETQY
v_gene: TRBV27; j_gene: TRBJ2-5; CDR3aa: ASSTTGRETQY
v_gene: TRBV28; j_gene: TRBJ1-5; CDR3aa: ASALPGPNQPQH
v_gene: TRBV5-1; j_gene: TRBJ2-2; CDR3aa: ASSLAGGTNTGELF
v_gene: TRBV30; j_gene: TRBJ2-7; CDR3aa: AWSVAGGTYEQY
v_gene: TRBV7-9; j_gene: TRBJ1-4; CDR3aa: ASSSRTGSTNEKLF
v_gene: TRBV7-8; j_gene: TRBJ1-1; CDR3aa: ASRLTGRNTEAF
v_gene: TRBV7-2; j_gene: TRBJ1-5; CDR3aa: ASSLIPDSNQPQH
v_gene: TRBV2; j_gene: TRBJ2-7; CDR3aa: ASRLAGYEQY